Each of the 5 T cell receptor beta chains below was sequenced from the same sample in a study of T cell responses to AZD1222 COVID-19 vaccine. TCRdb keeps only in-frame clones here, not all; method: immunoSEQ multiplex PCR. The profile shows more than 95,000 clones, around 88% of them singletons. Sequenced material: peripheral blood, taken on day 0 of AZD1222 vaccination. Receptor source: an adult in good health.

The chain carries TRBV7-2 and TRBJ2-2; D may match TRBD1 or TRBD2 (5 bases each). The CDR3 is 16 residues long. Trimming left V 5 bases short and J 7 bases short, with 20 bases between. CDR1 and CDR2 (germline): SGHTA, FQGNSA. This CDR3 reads CASSPPGRYIGGELFF. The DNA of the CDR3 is TGTGCCAGCAGCCCCCCGGGGCGTTATATAGGCGGGGAGCTGTTTTTT.

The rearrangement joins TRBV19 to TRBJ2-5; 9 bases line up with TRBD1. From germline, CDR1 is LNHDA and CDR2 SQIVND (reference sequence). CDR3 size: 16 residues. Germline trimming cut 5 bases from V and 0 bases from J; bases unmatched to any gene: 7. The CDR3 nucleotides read TGTGCCAGTAGTGACACCGGGACAGGGAACCAAGAGACCCAGTACTTC. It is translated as CASSDTGTGNQETQYF.

CDR3 coding DNA: TGCAGCGTTGTTTATGCAGGGGGCATAGAGCCCCAGCATTTT. It codes for CSVVYAGGIEPQHF. The V gene is TRBV29-1, the J gene TRBJ1-5; 8 nucleotides agree with TRBD1. This CDR3 contains 14 residues. Unmatched junction bases numbered 10, after V lost 4 bases and J lost 8 bases. Germline V lookup: CDR1 SQVTM, CDR2 ANQGSEA.

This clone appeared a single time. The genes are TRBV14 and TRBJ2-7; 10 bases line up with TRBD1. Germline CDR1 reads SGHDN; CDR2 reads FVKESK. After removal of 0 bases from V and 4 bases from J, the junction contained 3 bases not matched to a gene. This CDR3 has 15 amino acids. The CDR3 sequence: CASSQEGTGAYEQYF. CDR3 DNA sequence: TGTGCCAGCAGCCAAGAGGGGACAGGGGCGTACGAGCAGTACTTC.

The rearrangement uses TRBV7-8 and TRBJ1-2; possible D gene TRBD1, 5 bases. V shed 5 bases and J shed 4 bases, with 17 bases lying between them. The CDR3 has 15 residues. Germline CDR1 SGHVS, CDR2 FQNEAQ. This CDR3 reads CASSPSQGVPYGYTF. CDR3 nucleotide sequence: TGTGCCAGCAGCCCAAGTCAAGGGGTCCCCTATGGCTACACCTTC.